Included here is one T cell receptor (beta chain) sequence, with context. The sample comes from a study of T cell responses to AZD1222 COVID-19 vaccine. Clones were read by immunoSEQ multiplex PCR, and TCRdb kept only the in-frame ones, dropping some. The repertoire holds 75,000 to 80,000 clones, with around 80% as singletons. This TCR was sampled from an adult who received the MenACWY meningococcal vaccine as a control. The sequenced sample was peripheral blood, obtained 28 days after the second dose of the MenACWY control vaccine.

This CDR3 is CASSFGLGYGYTF. The CDR3, as DNA: TGTGCCAGCAGCTTTGGGCTAGGTTATGGCTACACCTTC. The J gene is TRBJ1-2, the V gene TRBV7-9; the D is unclear. This CDR3 region has 13 residues. V was clipped by 3 bases and J by 5 bases, with 10 bases between them. The germline V gene has CDR1 SEHNR and CDR2 FQNEAQ (reference sequence).